The 17 T cell receptor beta chains reported below all come from one sample, sequenced in a study of T cells in localized non-small cell lung cancer. Only in-frame clones appear in the TCRdb table, and some are missing; sequencing was by immunoSEQ multiplex PCR. The data show under 35,000 clones, over 75% seen once. The sample was peripheral blood mononuclear cells, taken before any cancer treatment. These TCRs come from a woman aged 35-75 years with stage III lung adenocarcinoma.

This chain uses TRBV6-5 with TRBJ1-3; tentatively, D is TRBD1 (5 bases). CDR1 is MNHEY, CDR2 SVGAGI, per germline. The CDR3 is made up of 14 amino acids. Trimming took 11 bases from V and 0 from J, leaving 14 bases between them. CDR3 in amino acids: CAARGGLSGNTIYF. DNA for the CDR3: TGTGCCGCACGGGGCGGACTCTCTGGAAACACCATATATTTT.

The chain joins TRBV7-3 to TRBJ2-3; a possible D gene is TRBD2 (5 bases). The V and J ends lost 5 bases and 6 bases respectively, with 12 bases between them. Germline assignment: CDR1 SGHTA and CDR2 FQGTGA. The CDR3 runs 13 residues. CDR3 bases: TGTGCCAGCAGCCCCCCTAGCTCGGATACGCAGTATTTT. Its protein is CASSPPSSDTQYF.

The chain recombines TRBV7-9 with TRBJ2-3, with D unclear. The germline gives CDR1 SEHNR, CDR2 FQNEAQ (reference sequence). CDR3 length: 15 residues. Between the trimmed V and J ends, which lost 1 base and 0 bases, there was a span of 8 bases. The CDR3 protein is CASSLEWASTDTQYF. In DNA, the CDR3 is TGTGCCAGCAGCTTAGAGTGGGCCAGCACAGATACGCAGTATTTT. The full variable domain, rest sourced from reference TRBV7-9 and TRBJ2-3, is DTGVSQNPRHKITKRGQNVTFRCDPISEHNRLYWYRQTLGQGPEFLTYFQNEAQLEKSRLLSDRFSAERPKGSFSTLEIQRTEQGDSAMYLCASSLEWASTDTQYFGPGTRLTVL.

V is TRBV6-1 and J is TRBJ1-2; D ambiguous. Germline V gene data show CDR1 as MNHNS and CDR2 as SASEGT. Trimming pared 7 bases from V and 5 bases from J, leaving 14 bases between. The CDR3 has 13 residues. CDR3 nucleotide sequence: TGTGCCAGCATGGGCAGGAATGATTATGGCTACACCTTC. This codes for CASMGRNDYGYTF.

CDR3 sequence reads: CASSRTGGTEAFF. In nucleotides, the CDR3 is TGTGCCAGCAGCCGGACAGGGGGCACTGAAGCTTTCTTT. J is TRBJ1-1 and V is TRBV6-4; 10 positions match TRBD1. From germline, CDR1 is MRHNA and CDR2 SNTAGT. V was pared by 6 bases and J by 4 bases, with 2 bases of the junction left unmatched. CDR3 length equals 13 residues.

This sequence joins TRBV5-1 and TRBJ2-6; D is ambiguous. With 3 bases removed from V and 4 bases from J, the gap between germline ends came to 17 bases. The CDR3 totals 17 residues. CDR1 is SGHRS and CDR2 is YFSETQ in the germline V gene. CDR3 in DNA: TGCGCCAGCAGCTCTCGGACCGCAGTTGTCGGGGCCAACGTCCTGACTTTC. Protein product: CASSSRTAVVGANVLTF.

The CDR3 loop reads CSVPRGQETQYF. CDR3 coding DNA: TGCAGCGTTCCCCGGGGGCAAGAGACCCAGTACTTC. The chain is built from TRBV29-1 and TRBJ2-5; D is perhaps TRBD2 (6 bases). Germline loops: CDR1 SQVTM, CDR2 ANQGSEA. The CDR3 runs to 12 residues. The V end lost 5 bases, the J end lost 2 bases, and 9 bases lay between the germline ends.

The chain joins TRBV27 to TRBJ2-2; D is uncertain. V lost 8 bases and J 2 bases, leaving 12 bases between the germline ends. From germline, CDR1 is MNHEY and CDR2 SMNVEV (reference sequence). The CDR3 loop spans 14 amino acids. The CDR3 DNA sequence: TGTGCCAGCCGGTTGGGCCGCAACACCGGGGAGCTGTTTTTT. Translation: CASRLGRNTGELFF.

The CDR3: CASSLIARGNYGYTF. CDR3 coding DNA: TGTGCCAGCAGCTTGATCGCCAGGGGAAACTATGGCTACACCTTC. The V gene is TRBV5-6, the J gene TRBJ1-2, with TRBD1 as a possible D gene (6 bases). The CDR3 loop spans 15 amino acids. V was trimmed by 1 base and J by 2 bases, leaving 12 bases between them. CDR1 is SGHDT, CDR2 YYEEEE, per germline.

The rearrangement uses TRBV10-1 and TRBJ2-5; 12 nucleotides match TRBD1. J gave up 4 bases and V 3 bases, and 6 bases lay outside the gene matches. Germline V gene lookup returns CDR1 WNHNN and CDR2 SYGVQD (reference sequence). There are 16 residues in the CDR3. The CDR3 nucleotides are TGCGCCAGCAGTGACGGGGGACAGGGGGCCTCAGAGACCCAGTACTTC. It yields the protein CASSDGGQGASETQYF.

The rearrangement joins TRBV5-1 to TRBJ2-7; no clear D. V was trimmed by 4 bases and J by 0 bases, leaving 14 bases between them. The V gene's germline CDR1 is SGHRS and CDR2 YFSETQ. The CDR3 is 15 amino acids. The CDR3 is CASSPAAKNSYEQYF. CDR3 DNA: TGCGCCAGCAGCCCAGCCGCGAAAAACTCCTACGAGCAGTACTTC.

This rearrangement joins TRBV30 to TRBJ2-1; D is perhaps TRBD2 (7 bases). The CDR3 has 12 amino acids. V was trimmed by 7 bases and J by 10 bases, leaving 17 bases between them. Germline assignment: CDR1 GTSNPN and CDR2 SVGIG (reference sequence). This chain's CDR3 is CASTRGGPEQFF. CDR3 sequence (DNA): TGTGCCTCTACGAGGGGGGGGCCCGAGCAGTTCTTC.

The chain uses TRBV30 and TRBJ2-1; the D is unclear. The CDR3 is 13 amino acids. Trimming pared 1 base from V and 4 bases from J, leaving 8 bases between. CDR1 is GTSNPN and CDR2 is SVGIG in the germline V gene (reference sequence). Here the CDR3 reads CAWSASEYNEQFF. CDR3 coding DNA: TGTGCCTGGAGTGCTTCGGAGTACAATGAGCAGTTCTTC.

V usage is TRBV9 and J usage is TRBJ2-1; tentative D call: TRBD1 (7 bases). There are 13 residues in the CDR3. The V gene's germline CDR1 is SGDLS and CDR2 YYNGEE. V was trimmed by 4 bases and J by 8 bases, leaving 13 bases between them. CDR3 coding DNA: TGTGCCAGCAGCCCACCAGGGGGGCATGAGCAGTTCTTC. It yields the protein CASSPPGGHEQFF.

This chain connects TRBV30 to TRBJ1-1; tentatively, D is TRBD1 (6 bases). Germline V lookup: CDR1 GTSNPN, CDR2 SVGIG (reference sequence). CDR3 size: 15 residues. V shed 3 bases and J shed 0 bases, with 14 bases lying between them. The CDR3 bases are TGTGCCTGGAGCCACCTCGACAGGCTGAACACTGAAGCTTTCTTT. Its protein is CAWSHLDRLNTEAFF.

The V gene is TRBV6-6, the J gene TRBJ2-7; D ambiguous. The CDR3 is 14 amino acids. The germline gives CDR1 MNHNY, CDR2 SVGAGI (reference sequence). Trimming removed 5 bases from V and 6 bases from J, with 17 bases in between. CDR3 protein: CASSPRVQESEQYF. DNA for the CDR3: TGTGCCAGCAGTCCCCGGGTCCAAGAGAGCGAGCAGTACTTC.

The chain has TRBV6-1 and TRBJ1-2, with D perhaps TRBD1 (5 bases). Germline CDR1 reads MNHNS; CDR2 reads SASEGT. The germline V and J ends were trimmed by 5 bases and 7 bases, with 14 bases remaining between them. The CDR3 extends over 13 amino acids. The CDR3 region is CASSIPPGIGYTF. The DNA for the CDR3 is TGTGCCAGCAGTATCCCCCCAGGGATTGGCTACACCTTC.